These T cell receptor beta chains were read from a single sample in a study of cytomegalovirus exposure and HLA in healthy donors. The protocol was immunoSEQ multiplex PCR, while the TCRdb copy is restricted to in-frame clones and leaves out a portion. The table includes about 160,000 clones, approximately 72% detected once. The sample taken for sequencing was PBMCs. The receptors come from a middle-aged man in good health and CMV-seronegative. CDR3s include the opening cysteine and the closing phenylalanine or tryptophan. The order of the fields is D gene, V gene, CDR3 protein. The D gene is left open where the match is weak.

>NA|TRBV27
CASSWTGSTDTQYF
>TRBD1|TRBV28
CASSPQGVFYEQYF
>NA|TRBV20-1
CSASPGVGYTF
>TRBD1|TRBV5-4
CASSWGQDYNSPLHF
>TRBD2|TRBV5-8
CASSRLAGYSTDTQYF
>TRBD1|TRBV6-5
CASSYSTGEEQYF
>TRBD1|TRBV9
CASSVSLQGVNEKLFF
>TRBD1|TRBV28
CASSSRDPGQIITYEQYF
>NA|TRBV6-1
CASSVGAAYSNQPQHF
>NA|TRBV7-9
CASSARQANYGYTF
>TRBD1|TRBV5-6
CASSLWQGASYEQYF
>NA|TRBV4-1
CASSHPGSSSGNTIYF
>NA|TRBV6-6
CASSYSTGNTEAFF
>NA|TRBV5-1
CASSLAEETQYF
>TRBD1|TRBV6-6
CASRPGQGSTDTQYF
>TRBD2|TRBV5-6
CASSWGGSKNIQYF
>NA|TRBV5-1
CASSLEGQGLIEAFF
>NA|TRBV2
CASKESGAGTGELFF
>TRBD1|TRBV7-3
CASSSYGRGLTNTEAFF
>TRBD1|TRBV5-4
CASSLDRSREAFF
>NA|TRBV6-1
CASSDPAGVPYGYTF
>TRBD1|TRBV2
CTSSAGARGQPQHF
>TRBD1|TRBV5-1
CASSLEGTGYGEAFF
>NA|TRBV11-2
CASSASGSLIKNTEAFF
>TRBD2|TRBV4-2
CASSPAAGDYNEQFF
>NA|TRBV5-4
CASSLERSRYTF
>TRBD1|TRBV10-2
CASSHGTDYGYTF
>TRBD2|TRBV6-1
CASSDLASGAPDTQYF
>NA|TRBV7-6
CASSLGPFKYRAGNDNEQFF
>NA|TRBV5-1
CASSGTGTTGNTIYF
>NA|TRBV2
CASRGDSMNTEAFF
>NA|TRBV2
CASRGGGILTDTQYF
>TRBD1|TRBV5-1
CASRRGTGMDTEAFF
>NA|TRBV7-2
CASSQGRSYGYTF
>NA|TRBV11-3
CASSLNTGELFF
>NA|TRBV5-1
CASSLGQNYTF
>TRBD1|TRBV11-2
CASSRQGQLTDTQYF
>NA|TRBV25-1
CASSEYRLSGGTDTQYF
>TRBD1|TRBV19
CASSVTGKGNIQYF
>TRBD1|TRBV5-1
CASSLNRGSDEQYF
>NA|TRBV9
CASSATPYNEQFF
>NA|TRBV5-1
CASSLDGGENQPQHF
>NA|TRBV5-4
CASSRFRGSDEQYF
>NA|TRBV6-1
CASSRRGTGELFF
>NA|TRBV5-1
CASNIPRENTEAFF
>NA|TRBV15
CATSISANYGYTF
>NA|TRBV2
CASSETRNTGELFF
>NA|TRBV9
CASSSTALETEAFF
>NA|TRBV5-4
CASSLKGAYGYTF
>NA|TRBV18
CASSPGAGLSNQPQHF
>NA|TRBV9
CASTSRLDINYGYTF
>NA|TRBV10-3
CAISGSGNSNQPQHF
>TRBD2|TRBV27
CASSYLLAGGRAGELFF
>NA|TRBV18
CASSDTRNYSNQPQHF